This T cell receptor beta chain is from a study of blood T cell repertoires in COVID-19. In the study overall: PBMCs, B-cell-depleted T cells, or T cells were the source of the cDNA or gDNA that made up the material.

The CDR3 loop spans 13 amino acids. Germline V gene data show CDR1 as LGHDT and CDR2 as YNNKEL (reference sequence). J was trimmed by 6 bases and V by 8 bases; bases with no gene match: 4. In the original processing: Nucleated cell number was recorded as an estimate derived from reference gene primer amplification. TCRdb keeps only in-frame clones here, not all; method: immunoSEQ multiplex PCR. V and J calls and clone size are as listed in that table; D and trimming were resolved from the DNA. The sample has 250,000 to 350,000 clones, more than 70% seen once. This clonotype originated in a woman in her 50s who had recovered from COVID-19. Sequences were obtained from peripheral blood. This rearrangement joins TRBV3-1 (or the pseudogene TRBV3-2) to TRBJ1-5; TRBD1 agrees at 10 bases. The CDR3 bases are TGTGCCAGCCGACAGGGGGCAGGTCAGCCCCAGCATTTT. Encoded protein: CASRQGAGQPQHF.